A single TCR beta chain is shown here with its context. What it binds is not known. These data originate in a study of cytomegalovirus exposure and HLA in healthy donors. Study-level points and caveats: A later analysis found TCR association rates differed by HLA locus, highest for DRB1 and lowest for HLA-C. Common viral pathogens (according to a later analysis) appeared linked to several of the most significant clusters. Rare TCR sequences dominated, though some public TCRs recurred in many donors.

The PCR had 60 Vbeta and 13 Jbeta primers. Sequenced by immunoSEQ multiplex PCR; TCRdb stores in-frame clones only, minus some. Listed are 100,000 or so clones; roughly 3.4% falls within the top ten. Germline-derived CDR1 and CDR2 are MDHEN and SYDVKM. This CDR3 is 15 amino acids long. Trimming took off 2 bases at V and 6 bases at J, with 17 bases between the two ends. Sequenced sample: PBMCs. The gene calls are TRBV28 and TRBJ2-7; D is undetermined. The TCR was taken from a woman aged 25 to 39 in good health and CMV-seronegative. The CDR3, as DNA: TGTGCCAGCAGTTTAGGTCATGTAGCAACAACCGAGCAGTACTTC. Translated, it gives CASSLGHVATTEQYF.